A single sample is the source of the 32 T cell receptor beta chains below, sequenced in a study of cytomegalovirus exposure and HLA in healthy donors. PCR primers comprised 60 Vbeta and 13 Jbeta primers. Profiled with immunoSEQ multiplex PCR; TCRdb holds only in-frame clones, not every one. This sample has 80,000 to 100,000 clones, with around four fifths found just once. Sample: PBMCs. Source of these receptors: a female donor in good health and CMV-seropositive.

The chain links TRBV28 to TRBJ2-7; tentative D call: TRBD2 (5 bases). V was cut by 7 bases and J by 2 bases, with 21 bases left in between. This CDR3 comprises 16 residues. From germline, CDR1 is MDHEN and CDR2 SYDVKM. The CDR3 loop is CASTIRPRATPYEQYF. The CDR3 DNA reads as TGTGCCAGCACTATACGCCCGAGGGCTACCCCCTACGAGCAGTACTTC.

The chain couples TRBV28 to TRBJ2-7; weak D call: TRBD2 (5 bases). The length of the CDR3 is 14 residues. V lost 6 bases and J lost 0, with 12 bases in between. Germline V gives CDR1 MDHEN, CDR2 SYDVKM. The CDR3 DNA is TGTGCCAGCAGGACCGGGAAATCCTCCTACGAGCAGTACTTC. It codes for CASRTGKSSYEQYF. Complete variable domain (other parts from reference TRBV28 and TRBJ2-7): DVKVTQSSRYLVKRTGEKVFLECVQDMDHENMFWYRQDPGLGLRLIYFSYDVKMKEKGDIPEGYSVSREKKERFSLILESASTNQTSMYLCASRTGKSSYEQYFGPGTRLTVT.

This clone was seen only a few times. The rearrangement joins TRBV2 to TRBJ2-1; D gene unclear. V was trimmed by 9 bases and J by 0 bases, leaving 15 bases between them. Germline loops: CDR1 SNHLY, CDR2 FYNNEI. The CDR3 has 15 amino acids. CDR3 DNA sequence: TGTGCCAGTAAACTTAGCCGAAGCTCCTACAATGAGCAGTTCTTC. It is translated as CASKLSRSSYNEQFF.

This clone was recorded once. The rearrangement joins TRBV25-1 to TRBJ1-1, with a tentative D call TRBD1 (5 bases). The length of the CDR3 is 15 residues. Trimming took 4 bases from V and 5 from J, leaving 17 bases between them. CDR1 is MGHDK and CDR2 is SYGVNS in the germline V gene. The CDR3 region has the DNA TGTGCCAGCAGTGGGACATGGGTCGGAAGGACTGAAGCTTTCTTT. This gives the protein CASSGTWVGRTEAFF.

The chain's CDR3 is CASSPPVPGVPYNEQFF. The DNA of the CDR3 is TGTGCCAGCTCACCACCCGTTCCGGGAGTCCCCTACAATGAGCAGTTCTTC. The chain employs TRBV18 and TRBJ2-1; maybe TRBD2 (6 bases). Deletions cut 0 bases from V and 2 bases from J, with 14 bases between. The CDR3 has 17 residues. CDR1 KGHSH and CDR2 LQKENI come from the germline V gene.

The chain recombines TRBV5-6 with TRBJ2-2, with a weak D call TRBD2 (5 bases). The germline V gene has CDR1 SGHDT and CDR2 YYEEEE. Trimming shortened V by 0 bases and J by 3 bases, and 12 bases separated the two germline ends. CDR3 size: 16 residues. Here the CDR3 reads CASSLGGSFYTGELFF. CDR3 bases: TGTGCCAGCAGCTTGGGAGGGAGCTTCTACACCGGGGAGCTGTTTTTT.

This chain links TRBV19 with TRBJ1-4; D call uncertain. The CDR3 loop spans 14 amino acids. Deletions cut 7 bases from V and 8 bases from J, with 17 bases between. CDR1 LNHDA and CDR2 SQIVND come from the germline V gene (reference sequence). The CDR3 bases are TGTGCCAGTAAGGTTACAGCCGGCCAAGAAAAACTGTTTTTT. As protein: CASKVTAGQEKLFF.

This clone was recorded only once. The chain uses TRBV18 and TRBJ1-2; possible D gene TRBD1, 5 bases. Germline loops: CDR1 KGHSH, CDR2 LQKENI. The CDR3 runs to 13 residues. V lost 2 bases to trimming and J lost 5 bases, with 9 bases between them. CDR3 coding DNA: TGTGCCAGCTCACCAGGCAGGGATTATGGCTACACCTTC. It translates to CASSPGRDYGYTF. Looking up the rest from reference TRBV18 and TRBJ1-2 gives the full variable domain: NAGVMQNPRHLVRRRGQEARLRCSPMKGHSHVYWYRQLPEEGLKFMVYLQKENIIDESGMPKERFSAEFPKEGPSILRIQQVVRGDSAAYFCASSPGRDYGYTFGSGTRLTVV.

CDR3 loop: CASSGFPRTQPNEKLFF. CDR3 bases: TGTGCCAGCAGTGGATTTCCTCGGACTCAGCCCAATGAAAAACTGTTTTTT. J is TRBJ1-4 and V is TRBV6-1; no clear D. Trimming left V 4 bases short and J 5 bases short, with 20 bases between. Germline-derived CDR1 and CDR2 are MNHNS and SASEGT. The CDR3 runs 17 residues.

The rearrangement uses TRBV13 and TRBJ1-2, with a weak D call TRBD1 (6 bases). This CDR3 spans 14 amino acids. The V end was cut by 2 bases, the J end by 4 bases, with 11 bases between. Per germline, CDR1 PRHDT and CDR2 FYEKMQ (reference sequence). The CDR3 DNA reads as TGTGCCAGCAGCTTATCGGGCAGGGGCTATGGCTACACCTTC. Amino acid sequence: CASSLSGRGYGYTF. The full variable domain, in which reference TRBV13 and TRBJ1-2 provide the parts outside the CDR3, is AAGVIQSPRHLIKEKRETATLKCYPIPRHDTVYWYQQGPGQDPQFLISFYEKMQSDKGSIPDRFSAQQFSDYHSELNMSSLELGDSALYFCASSLSGRGYGYTFGSGTRLTVV.

This chain links TRBV19 with TRBJ1-5, with D possibly TRBD1 on 6 matching bases. Germline CDR1 and CDR2: LNHDA and SQIVND (reference sequence). This CDR3 contains 14 residues. The V gene lost 8 bases and the J gene lost 1 base, with 12 bases spanning the gap. CDR3 nucleotide sequence: TGTGCCAGTCGGGGGGCTTCCAGCAATCAGCCCCAGCATTTT. Amino acids: CASRGASSNQPQHF.

The chain has TRBV5-1 and TRBJ1-4, with 10 bases fitting TRBD1. The germline V gene has CDR1 SGHRS and CDR2 YFSETQ. After removal of 4 bases from V and 7 bases from J, the junction contained 7 bases not matched to a gene. This CDR3 has 15 amino acids. The CDR3 DNA sequence: TGCGCCAGCAGCGGGACAGGGGATGGAATTGAAAAACTGTTTTTT. Its translation is CASSGTGDGIEKLFF.

The chain employs TRBV27 and TRBJ1-6, with a tentative D call TRBD1 (5 bases). CDR1 MNHEY and CDR2 SMNVEV come from the germline V gene (reference sequence). Deletions cut 6 bases from V and 7 bases from J, with 13 bases between. There are 14 residues in the CDR3. The CDR3 sequence: CASRLGGTNSPLHF. The CDR3, as DNA: TGTGCCAGCAGACTCGGGGGAACAAATTCACCCCTCCACTTT.

This clone was seen only once. This chain's CDR3 is CASSFTGVGGELFF. The CDR3 DNA is TGCGCCAGCAGCTTTACAGGGGTCGGCGGGGAGCTGTTTTTT. The rearrangement links TRBV5-1 to TRBJ2-2; 7 bases are a match to TRBD1. The V and J ends lost 2 bases and 7 bases, in that order; junction bases with no gene match: 5. CDR3 length: 14 amino acids. The germline gives CDR1 SGHRS, CDR2 YFSETQ.

This chain connects TRBV14 to TRBJ1-2; 8 positions match TRBD1. CDR3 length: 16 amino acids. Trimming at V came to 2 bases and at J to 4 bases, leaving 9 bases not matched to a gene. CDR1 is SGHDN and CDR2 is FVKESK in the germline V gene. The DNA for the CDR3 is TGTGCCAGCAGCCAAATGGCGGCTGGACAGGGCTATGGCTACACCTTC. It specifies CASSQMAAGQGYGYTF.

This chain connects TRBV7-8 to TRBJ1-5; 7 nucleotides line up with TRBD1. The CDR3 totals 14 residues. The germline V gene has CDR1 SGHVS and CDR2 FQNEAQ. Trimming removed 6 bases from V and 6 bases from J; junction bases left unmatched: 8. CDR3 sequence reads: CASRVTGVGQPQHF. The CDR3 nucleotides are TGTGCCAGCAGGGTTACAGGGGTAGGTCAGCCCCAGCATTTT.

This sequence joins TRBV5-1 and TRBJ2-5; D remains unclear. CDR1 is SGHRS and CDR2 is YFSETQ in the germline V gene. V was clipped by 0 bases and J by 1 base, with 7 bases between them. The length of the CDR3 is 14 residues. Here the CDR3 reads CASSLGTFQETQYF. CDR3 nucleotide sequence: TGCGCCAGCAGCTTGGGAACTTTCCAAGAGACCCAGTACTTC.

This clone was observed a few times. This rearrangement joins TRBV10-3 to TRBJ2-7; TRBD2 agrees at 14 bases. Germline CDR1 ENHRY, CDR2 SYGVKD. V lost 7 bases and J lost 3; bases outside the gene matches: 8. The CDR3 covers 16 residues. As DNA, the CDR3 is TGTGCCATCACCGGGACTAGCGGGAGAGGGGGCTACGAGCAGTACTTC. As protein: CAITGTSGRGGYEQYF.

V gene TRBV29-1 combines with J gene TRBJ2-2, with D perhaps TRBD1 (5 bases). CDR3 size: 13 residues. Germline CDR1 SQVTM, CDR2 ANQGSEA. The V end lost 6 bases, the J end lost 7 bases, and 15 bases lay between the germline ends. The CDR3, as DNA: TGCAGCGTCCCCTGGTCAGGGAACGGGGAGCTGTTTTTT. This encodes CSVPWSGNGELFF.

The chain uses TRBV18 and TRBJ1-2; 7 bases map to TRBD1. The trim removed 4 bases at V and 4 bases at J, leaving 9 bases unmatched. The V gene's germline CDR1 is KGHSH and CDR2 LQKENI. The length of the CDR3 is 15 residues. CDR3 in DNA: TGTGCCAGCTCACTTCGACAGGGTGGGACCTATGGCTACACCTTC. It yields the protein CASSLRQGGTYGYTF.

This clone was seen a single time. The CDR3 reads CASSLYASSYNEQFF. The CDR3 DNA follows: TGTGCCAGCAGTTTATATGCGAGCTCCTACAATGAGCAGTTCTTC. This chain uses TRBV28 with TRBJ2-1; D is unclear. CDR1 and CDR2 from the germline V gene are MDHEN and SYDVKM. This CDR3 contains 15 residues. Deletions cut 1 base from V and 0 bases from J, with 7 bases between.

The chain has TRBV28 and TRBJ1-4; TRBD1 matches 7 bases. Germline assignment: CDR1 MDHEN and CDR2 SYDVKM. The CDR3 is 15 residues long. J lost 4 bases, V lost 6 bases, and 8 bases had no gene match. The CDR3 DNA is TGTGCCAGCAGCCAGACAGGGATCCTTAATGAAAAACTGTTTTTT. It translates to CASSQTGILNEKLFF.

The genes are TRBV21-1 and TRBJ1-1; the table's D call, TRBD1, was not checked against the DNA. TRBV21-1 is shown as a pseudogene. The CDR3 runs to 15 residues. CDR3: CASTKGTGGITEAFF. The CDR3 DNA reads TGTGCCAGCACTAAAGGGACAGGGGGCATCACTGAAGCTTTCTTT.

The chain links TRBV19 to TRBJ1-1; D call uncertain. Germline CDR1 reads LNHDA; CDR2 reads SQIVND (reference sequence). V dropped 3 bases and J dropped 1 base, with 6 bases sitting between them. The CDR3 is 13 amino acids. Here the CDR3 reads CASSMNRNTEAFF. The DNA for the CDR3 is TGTGCCAGTAGTATGAACAGGAACACTGAAGCTTTCTTT.

This clone was observed a handful of times. The chain combines TRBV5-5 with TRBJ2-6; D remains unclear. The CDR3 consists of 17 residues. Germline CDR1 SGHKS, CDR2 YYEKEE (reference sequence). Trimming shortened V by 2 bases and J by 2 bases, and 14 bases separated the two germline ends. CDR3 nucleotides: TGTGCCAGCAGCTTAAGGAGCCACGGTACTGGGGCCAACGTCCTGACTTTC. Amino acids: CASSLRSHGTGANVLTF.

This sequence joins TRBV6-5 and TRBJ2-5; 11 positions match TRBD1. The J call may be mistaken, given a closer DNA end match to TRBJ2-7. CDR1 and CDR2 from the germline V gene are MNHEY and SVGAGI. The CDR3 is 13 amino acids. CDR3 nucleotides: TGTGCCAGCAGGGGACAGGGGGTCGGCGAGCAGTACTTC. Protein: CASRGQGVGEQYF.

The V and J genes are TRBV4-2 and TRBJ2-3; D is ambiguous. The CDR3 covers 16 residues. CDR1 and CDR2 from the germline V gene are LGHNA and YNFKEQ. Trimming left V 4 bases short and J 0 bases short, with 14 bases between. CDR3 region: CASSPRLLTSTDTQYF. CDR3 in DNA: TGTGCCAGCAGCCCTAGACTCCTGACTAGCACAGATACGCAGTATTTT.

The CDR3 region is CASSPWGGPSYEQYF. DNA of the CDR3: TGTGCCAGCAGCCCCTGGGGAGGTCCTTCCTACGAGCAGTACTTC. The chain links TRBV5-4 to TRBJ2-7, with TRBD2 as a possible D gene (6 bases). Germline CDR1 and CDR2: SGHNT and YYREEE (reference sequence). The CDR3 sequence is 15 residues long. V was cut by 4 bases and J by 1 base, with 15 bases left in between.

This clone has just a few counts. J is TRBJ1-4 and V is TRBV28, with TRBD1 matching over 7 bases. The J segment lost 8 bases and the V segment lost 5 bases, leaving 14 bases of the junction unmatched. The CDR3 covers 16 residues. Germline assignment: CDR1 MDHEN and CDR2 SYDVKM. The CDR3 region is CASSPLLIGGREKLFF. The DNA for the CDR3 is TGTGCCAGCAGTCCCCTCTTAATAGGGGGCAGGGAAAAACTGTTTTTT.

The chain is built from TRBV28 and TRBJ1-5, with D tentatively TRBD1 (5 bases). The CDR3 has 16 amino acids. Germline V gene lookup returns CDR1 MDHEN and CDR2 SYDVKM. V lost 7 bases and J lost 2, with 18 bases in between. DNA of the CDR3: TGTGCCAGCACCGATACTTATCAGGGCGGCAATCAGCCCCAGCATTTT. This gives the protein CASTDTYQGGNQPQHF. Looking up the rest from reference TRBV28 and TRBJ1-5 gives the full variable domain: DVKVTQSSRYLVKRTGEKVFLECVQDMDHENMFWYRQDPGLGLRLIYFSYDVKMKEKGDIPEGYSVSREKKERFSLILESASTNQTSMYLCASTDTYQGGNQPQHFGDGTRLSIL.

V usage is TRBV11-3 and J usage is TRBJ2-5; 7 nucleotides match TRBD1. The J call may be in error: the DNA end matches TRBJ2-7 better. CDR1 and CDR2 from the germline V gene are SGHNT and YENEEA. The CDR3 has 14 amino acids. The CDR3 DNA reads as TGTGCCAGCAGCTTCTCCGACAGGGAATACGAGCAGTACTTC. Protein sequence: CASSFSDREYEQYF.

This clone has only a few counts. V and J are TRBV6-5 and TRBJ2-7; the D gene is possibly TRBD1 (5 bases). Germline lookup yields CDR1 MNHEY and CDR2 SVGAGI. V was cut by 2 bases and J by 0 bases, with 8 bases left in between. This CDR3 has 14 residues. The CDR3 nucleotides are TGTGCCAGCAGTTACGTCCAGGGCTCCTACGAGCAGTACTTC. It codes for CASSYVQGSYEQYF.